This TCR beta chain was sequenced for a study of T cell responses to AZD1222 COVID-19 vaccine. Clones were read by immunoSEQ multiplex PCR, and TCRdb kept only the in-frame ones, dropping some. The profile covers 95,000 to 100,000 clones, with roughly 87% appearing a single time and 15% to 20% taken by the ten largest. CDR1 is WSHSY, CDR2 SAAADI, per germline. V was cut by 8 bases and J by 0 bases, with 10 bases left in between. This CDR3 is built from 13 residues. The sequence came from an adult in good health. The input for sequencing was peripheral blood, taken on day 0 of AZD1222 vaccination. V and J are TRBV10-2 and TRBJ1-1, with D maybe TRBD1 (6 bases). The CDR3 loop reads CASSDRVNTEAFF. In DNA form, the CDR3 reads TGCGCCAGCTCGGACAGAGTGAACACTGAAGCTTTCTTT.